These 8 T cell receptor beta chains came from one sample sequenced in a study of Ad26.COV2.S vaccination and SARS-CoV-2 variants. The assay was immunoSEQ multiplex PCR, and TCRdb's table has in-frame clones only and misses some. The sample carries about 350,000 clones, approximately 86% recorded once. Treatment of the sample: roughly 19 received Ad26.COV2.S at low or high dose, single or two shots; several received placebo; per-sample allocation not given. All samples were drawn on day 63, counting from the first vaccine or placebo injection. Sequenced material: peripheral blood, taken in a trial of Ad26.COV2.S vaccine versus placebo. The receptors were sampled from a person between 18 and 65 years old who received the Ad26.COV2.S COVID-19 vaccine or a placebo.

The chain uses TRBV28 and TRBJ1-1; D is possibly TRBD1 (5 bases). Trimming left V 11 bases short and J 4 bases short, with 17 bases between. This CDR3 has 13 residues. Looked up from germline, CDR1 is MDHEN and CDR2 is SYDVKM. CDR3 bases: TGTGCCGCCCTAGAAGGGGCGCCCACTGAAGCTTTCTTT. It is translated as CAALEGAPTEAFF. Drawing the rest from reference TRBV28 and TRBJ1-1, the complete variable domain is DVKVTQSSRYLVKRTGEKVFLECVQDMDHENMFWYRQDPGLGLRLIYFSYDVKMKEKGDIPEGYSVSREKKERFSLILESASTNQTSMYLCAALEGAPTEAFFGQGTRLTVV.

This clone showed up just a few times. This chain joins TRBV2 and TRBJ1-1; no clear D gene. CDR1 is SNHLY, CDR2 FYNNEI, per germline. V lost 7 bases and J lost 5, with 17 bases in between. CDR3 length: 14 amino acids. The CDR3 loop is CASMIMVGTTEAFF. The DNA of the CDR3 is TGTGCCAGCATGATAATGGTTGGAACAACTGAAGCTTTCTTT. The full variable domain, with the rest looked up from reference TRBV2 and TRBJ1-1, is EPEVTQTPSHQVTQMGQEVILRCVPISNHLYFYWYRQILGQKVEFLVSFYNNEISEKSEIFDDQFSVERPDGSNFTLKIRSTKLEDSAMYFCASMIMVGTTEAFFGQGTRLTVV.

The chain is built from TRBV28 and TRBJ2-1; 8 positions match TRBD2. Germline-derived CDR1 and CDR2 are MDHEN and SYDVKM. V was clipped by 7 bases and J by 1 base; unmatched bases: 3. The CDR3 consists of 14 residues. For the CDR3, the DNA is TGTGCCAGCACCAGCGGGGGTTCCTACAATGAGCAGTTCTTC. Its protein product is CASTSGGSYNEQFF.

The chain joins TRBV6-5 to TRBJ2-1; TRBD2 matches at 9 bases. The CDR3 consists of 15 residues. The V gene end was trimmed by 3 bases and the J gene end by 8 bases; junction bases not matched to a gene: 8. CDR1 MNHEY and CDR2 SVGAGI come from the germline V gene. The CDR3 loop is CASSYGREGKDEQFF. For the CDR3, the DNA is TGTGCCAGCAGTTATGGGCGGGAGGGAAAGGATGAGCAGTTCTTC.

The chain joins TRBV7-2 to TRBJ2-1; 12 bases agree with TRBD2. The J segment lost 2 bases and the V segment lost 4 bases, leaving 3 bases of the junction unmatched. CDR3 size: 16 residues. The germline gives CDR1 SGHTA, CDR2 FQGNSA. The CDR3 region is CASSSLAGGTYNEQFF. CDR3 nucleotides: TGTGCCAGCAGCTCGCTAGCGGGGGGGACCTACAATGAGCAGTTCTTC. The full variable domain, in which reference TRBV7-2 and TRBJ2-1 provide the parts outside the CDR3, is GAGVSQSPSNKVTEKGKDVELRCDPISGHTALYWYRQSLGQGLEFLIYFQGNSAPDKSGLPSDRFSAERTGGSVSTLTIQRTQQEDSAVYLCASSSLAGGTYNEQFFGPGTRLTVL.

The chain employs TRBV27 and TRBJ1-2; D is perhaps TRBD1 (5 bases). The CDR3 sequence is 16 residues long. Trimming removed 6 bases at V and 0 bases at J, with 17 bases between. CDR1 MNHEY and CDR2 SMNVEV come from the germline V gene (reference sequence). CDR3 protein: CASRDFGTEPNYGYTF. The CDR3, as DNA: TGTGCCAGCAGAGATTTTGGGACGGAGCCTAACTATGGCTACACCTTC.

V and J are TRBV27 and TRBJ2-1, with a possible D match to TRBD2 (5 bases). Germline V lookup: CDR1 MNHEY, CDR2 SMNVEV (reference sequence). Trimming shortened V by 4 bases and J by 7 bases, and 11 bases separated the two germline ends. There are 13 residues in the CDR3. CDR3: CASSSLAVNEQFF. The CDR3 DNA reads TGTGCCAGCAGTTCGCTAGCAGTTAATGAGCAGTTCTTC.

Turning to this clone: Other DNA sequences within the sample encode an identical CDR3. This chain uses TRBV27 with TRBJ1-5, with 7 bases matching TRBD1. The length of the CDR3 is 14 residues. Trimming at V came to 3 bases and at J to 4 bases, leaving 3 bases not matched to a gene. CDR1 is MNHEY and CDR2 is SMNVEV in the germline V gene (reference sequence). Here the CDR3 reads CASSLQGGNQPQHF. In DNA, the CDR3 is TGTGCCAGCAGTTTGCAGGGGGGAAATCAGCCCCAGCATTTT.